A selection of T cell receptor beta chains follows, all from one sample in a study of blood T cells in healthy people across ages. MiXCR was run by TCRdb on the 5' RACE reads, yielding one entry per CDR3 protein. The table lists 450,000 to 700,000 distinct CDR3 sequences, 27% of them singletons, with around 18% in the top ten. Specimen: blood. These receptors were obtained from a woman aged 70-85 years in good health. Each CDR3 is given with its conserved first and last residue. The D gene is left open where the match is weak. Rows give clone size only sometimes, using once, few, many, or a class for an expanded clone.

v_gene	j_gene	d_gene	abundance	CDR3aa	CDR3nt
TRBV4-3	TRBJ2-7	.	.	CASSQEQGSEQCF	TGCGCCAGCAGCCAGGAACAGGGTTCCGAGCAGTGCTTC
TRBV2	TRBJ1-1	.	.	CAGGGPLGEAFF	TGTGCCGGGGGGGGGCCGCTAGGTGAAGCTTTCTTT
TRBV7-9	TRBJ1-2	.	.	CASSFLQPSYRYTF	TGTGCCAGCAGCTTCCTACAGCCAAGCTATCGCTACACCTTC
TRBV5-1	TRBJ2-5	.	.	CASHIDRGTQYF	TGCGCCAGCCACATCGACCGGGGGACCCAGTACTTC
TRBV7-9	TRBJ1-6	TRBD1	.	CASSLDLSGTGFSPLHF	TGTGCCAGCAGCTTAGACCTCTCCGGGACAGGTTTTTCACCCCTCCACTTT
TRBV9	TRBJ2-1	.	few	CASRRSSDYNEQFF	TGTGCCAGCAGAAGATCTAGCGATTACAATGAGCAGTTCTTC
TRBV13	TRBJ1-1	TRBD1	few	CASSLGPGQGSSTEAFF	TGTGCCAGCAGCTTAGGCCCGGGACAGGGCTCGAGCACTGAAGCTTTCTTT
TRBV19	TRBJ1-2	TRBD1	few	CASRPGQGAGYTF	TGTGCCAGTCGACCGGGACAGGGAGCTGGCTACACCTTC
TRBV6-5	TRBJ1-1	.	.	CASSYEAGAANTEAFF	TGTGCCAGCAGTTACGAGGCCGGGGCGGCGAACACTGAAGCTTTCTTT
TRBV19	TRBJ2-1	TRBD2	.	CASSMPAGEYNEQFF	TGTGCCAGTAGTATGCCGGCGGGGGAGTACAATGAGCAGTTCTTC
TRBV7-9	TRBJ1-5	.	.	CASNSLQPQHF	TGTGCCAGCAATTCTCTTCAGCCCCAGCATTTT
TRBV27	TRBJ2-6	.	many	CASSSLQSSGANVLTF	TGTGCCAGCAGTTCCCTCCAGAGCTCTGGGGCCAACGTCCTGACTTTC
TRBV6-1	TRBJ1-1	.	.	CASSVLGIAEAFF	TGTGCCAGCAGTGTCCTAGGTATTGCTGAAGCTTTCTTT
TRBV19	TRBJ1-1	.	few	CASSISSVVNTEAFF	TGTGCCAGTAGTATATCATCCGTGGTGAACACTGAAGCTTTCTTT
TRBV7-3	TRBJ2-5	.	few	CASSGRRRGSPETQYF	TGTGCCAGCAGCGGAAGGAGAAGGGGGTCTCCAGAGACCCAGTACTTC
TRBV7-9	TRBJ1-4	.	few	CASSYRDKEKLFF	TGTGCCAGCAGCTACAGGGACAAGGAAAAACTGTTTTTT
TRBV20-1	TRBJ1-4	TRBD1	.	CSAWTGNEKLFF	TGCAGTGCTTGGACAGGGAATGAAAAACTGTTTTTT
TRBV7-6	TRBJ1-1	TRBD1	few	CASSLRTGGSTEAFF	TGTGCCAGCAGCTTACGGACAGGGGGCTCGACTGAAGCTTTCTTT
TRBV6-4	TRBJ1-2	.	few	CASSEGTVYTF	TGTGCCAGCAGTGAAGGGACGGTCTACACCTTC
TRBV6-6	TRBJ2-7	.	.	CASSYGGGRAYEQYF	TGTGCCAGCAGTTATGGAGGGGGAAGAGCCTACGAGCAGTACTTC
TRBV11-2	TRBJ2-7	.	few	CASSLGYSDTAYEQYF	TGTGCCAGCAGCTTGGGCTACTCGGATACCGCCTACGAGCAGTACTTC
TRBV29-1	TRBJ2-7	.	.	CSVRQASTYEQYF	TGCAGCGTAAGACAGGCGTCCACCTACGAGCAGTACTTC
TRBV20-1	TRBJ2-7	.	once	CSAEDVAGYEQYF	TGCAGTGCCGAGGACGTGGCAGGGTACGAGCAGTACTTC
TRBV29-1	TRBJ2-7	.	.	CSVGGVSTYEQYF	TGCAGCGTTGGTGGGGTCAGTACCTACGAGCAGTACTTC
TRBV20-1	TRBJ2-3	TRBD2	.	CSATHPGLATDTQYF	TGCAGTGCTACACATCCGGGACTAGCTACAGATACGCAGTATTTT
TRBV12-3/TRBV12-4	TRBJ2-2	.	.	CASRTTGTGELFF	TGTGCCAGCAGGACAACAGGGACCGGGGAGCTGTTTTTT
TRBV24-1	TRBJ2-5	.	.	CATSDTPRTSRETQYF	TGTGCCACCAGTGATACTCCGAGGACCTCTCGAGAGACCCAGTACTTC
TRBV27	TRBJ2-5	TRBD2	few	CASSPSLAGELAQYF	TGTGCCAGCAGTCCTTCACTAGCGGGGGAACTGGCCCAGTACTTC
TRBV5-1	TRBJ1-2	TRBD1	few	CASGSGTGGLGYTF	TGCGCCAGTGGTTCCGGGACAGGGGGCCTTGGCTACACCTTC
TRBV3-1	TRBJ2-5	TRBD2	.	CASSQDSGATQYF	TGTGCCAGCAGCCAAGATAGCGGGGCGACCCAGTACTTC
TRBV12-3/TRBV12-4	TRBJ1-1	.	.	CASIERVEAFF	TGTGCCAGCATCGAACGGGTCGAAGCTTTCTTT
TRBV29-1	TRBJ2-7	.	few	CSVARGASEQYF	TGCAGCGTTGCCCGGGGGGCGAGCGAGCAGTACTTC
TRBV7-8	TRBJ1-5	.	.	CASSLDPDNQPQHF	TGTGCCAGCAGCTTAGATCCCGACAATCAGCCCCAGCATTTT
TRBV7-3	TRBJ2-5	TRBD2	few	CARSSGLAGAQETQYF	TGTGCCCGCAGCTCAGGACTAGCGGGGGCCCAAGAGACCCAGTACTTC
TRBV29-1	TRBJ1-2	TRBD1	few	CSDWTGGSGYTF	TGCAGCGACTGGACAGGGGGCAGTGGCTACACCTTC
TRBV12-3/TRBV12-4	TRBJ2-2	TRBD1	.	CASLIQGAFGELFF	TGTGCCAGCCTCATACAGGGGGCTTTCGGGGAGCTGTTTTTT
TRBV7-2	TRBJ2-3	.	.	CASSPTGPPDTQYF	TGTGCCAGCAGCCCCACGGGACCCCCAGATACGCAGTATTTT